This T cell receptor (beta chain) was found in a study of regulatory T cells in long-lasting Graves disease (dated by TCRdb to about 2021). Regarding the study in general: Persistent Graves' disease was defined as persistently positive TSH receptor autoantibodies together with antithyroid drug treatment for over 5 years. In the clinical cohort, patients with persistent Graves' disease had used antithyroid drugs for an average of around 9.9 years. A total of some 35 samples underwent TCR sequencing: around 13 from persistent and about 20 from newly diagnosed Graves' disease patients. The study took place in China and was registered as a clinical trial. Peripheral blood TCR sequencing and RNA sequencing compared persistent Graves' disease patients with newly diagnosed Graves' disease patients.

A word on this clonotype: What this receptor recognizes is not known. No much larger clone is present one base from it, and per-base qualities are unavailable.

The CDR3 numbers 12 residues from cysteine through phenylalanine. Only the CDR3 portion is preserved as DNA: 36 bases, with reading frame beginning at the first base. Trimming costs V 7 bases and J 3 bases, and their ends lie 10 bases apart. As encoded in the germline V gene, CDR1 is WSHSY while CDR2 is SAAADI. The time point label, read with the paper, signifies: persistent/refractory GD, antithyroid drugs over 5 years with positive TRAb. For both TCR sequencing and RNA sequencing, RNA was extracted from PBMCs in TRIzol. Graves' disease was diagnosed according to American Thyroid Association guidelines. Patients were recruited from an endocrinology department in Xi'an, China. From each patient, about 9 milliliters of peripheral blood was collected into an EDTA anticoagulant tube. Ficoll Paque Plus density gradient separation was used to isolate PBMCs, and no additional T cell sorting was done. An Agilent 2100 Bioanalyzer and agarose gel were used to assess RNA quality, and a NanoDrop 2000 was used to measure RNA concentration.

The library was generated by multiplex PCR. Sequencer: Illumina HiSeq 4000. CDR3 regions were amplified by Arm-PCR with iRepertoire HTBI primers to construct TCR beta libraries. Before sequencing, the PCR products went through gel purification. The paper's data handling went like this. A total of some 65 TRBV and 14 TRBJ segments were identified across samples and were used for gene usage analysis of CDR3 amino acid clonotypes. COPE and FqMerger were used to merge filtered high-quality paired reads into contigs. BLAST was used to align contigs to the IMGT TRBV, TRBD and TRBJ reference genes, and CDR3 was defined following IMGT. Any clonotype with a frequency above 0.1% was classified as a highly expanded clone. Shannon entropy was used to measure repertoire diversity, and the Gini coefficient was used to measure V-J evenness. A clonotype was considered public if more than one individual shared it. TCRdb reprocessed the public reads (quality trimming at Q25 with fastp, clone calling with MiXCR) and kept in-frame beta chains. Entries that share a CDR3 protein sequence are merged under the most common genes and DNA. TCRdb's processing, not the study's, gives the V and J calls here. Within this sample are 650,000 to 700,000 distinct CDR3 sequences, with roughly 30% of them counted one time only. Jointly, the top ten make up around 42% of the sample.

Broad study findings and their caveats: Only the TCR beta chain was sequenced and analyzed. Patients with persistent disease shared more public clonotypes (around 3,000) than newly diagnosed patients did (nearly 1,000). The authors acknowledged the small sample size as a limitation that may reduce accuracy. Preferential use of TRBV28, TRBJ1-2 and TRBJ2-5 was observed in persistent disease, whereas TRBV20-1 and TRBJ2-1 were favored in newly diagnosed disease. Because the primary lesion, thyroid tissue, could not be accessed, the study looked at peripheral blood alone. Compared with newly diagnosed patients, patients with persistent Graves' disease had lower TCR Shannon entropy and fewer highly expanded clones, which suggests clonal expansion.

The chain uses TRBV10-2 and TRBJ2-7; the D gene remains uncertain. The clonotype comes from a female donor with Graves disease. The starting material was peripheral blood mononuclear cells (PBMCs), obtained when the disease was refractory, from a patient treated with antithyroid drugs. The base sequence is TGCGCCAGCACCGAAGGGTGCTACGAGCAGTACTTC. Translated, this is CASTEGCYEQYF.